These 30 T cell receptor beta chains originate from one sample sequenced in a study of CD8+CD57+ T cells in acquired aplastic anemia (dated by TCRdb to 2017 to 2018). Sequencing was performed on an Illumina HiSeq 2000. Genomic DNA served as template for TCR beta VDJ combination and CDR3 sequence profiling. TCRdb itself trimmed the public reads at Q25 with fastp, ran MiXCR and retained productive beta chains. A single entry per CDR3 protein holds the most common genes and DNA from its merged rows. The sample data list around 170,000 distinct CDR3 sequences, and about 60% of these were observed just once. Roughly 42% of the sample comes from the top ten. Sequences were obtained from sorted CD4+, CD8+, or CD8+CD57+ T cells (not recorded which) from PBMCs. The receptors here all came from a human donor in good health.

The chain uses TRBV19 and TRBJ2-5; possibly TRBD2 for D (5 bases). Germline loops: CDR1 LNHDA, CDR2 SQIVND (reference sequence). V shed 6 bases and J shed 5 bases, with 13 bases lying between them. The length of the CDR3 is 13 residues. CDR3 sequence (DNA): TGTGCCAGTAGCCGGGGTACTGGGGAGACCCAGTACTTC. This codes for CASSRGTGETQYF.

This sequence joins TRBV20-1 and TRBJ2-1, with TRBD2 matching 13 bases. CDR1 is DFQATT, CDR2 SNEGSKA, per germline (reference sequence). J was trimmed by 3 bases and V by 0 bases; bases with no gene match: 2. This CDR3 comprises 16 residues. The CDR3 coding sequence is TGCAGTGCTAGAGACGGGACTAGCGGGGACTACAATGAGCAGTTCTTC. Protein: CSARDGTSGDYNEQFF.

This chain uses TRBV27 with TRBJ1-2; possibly TRBD1 for D (6 bases). Trimming shortened V by 6 bases and J by 6 bases, and 20 bases separated the two germline ends. The CDR3 has 15 amino acids. The germline CDR1 and CDR2 sequences are MNHEY and SMNVEV (reference sequence). CDR3 region: CASRPTLTGADGYTF. CDR3 nucleotides: TGTGCCAGCAGACCTACCTTGACAGGAGCTGATGGCTACACCTTC.

The V and J genes are TRBV7-8 and TRBJ2-1; 13 bases are a match to TRBD2. J gave up 12 bases and V 6 bases, and 11 bases lay outside the gene matches. The CDR3 extends over 15 amino acids. Germline lookup yields CDR1 SGHVS and CDR2 FQNEAQ. The CDR3 coding sequence is TGTGCCAGCAGGTCGACTAGCGGGGGGAAAGAGAGGCAGTTCTTC. It specifies CASRSTSGGKERQFF.

The chain is built from TRBV5-6 and TRBJ1-4, with a tentative D call TRBD1 (6 bases). Germline V gene data show CDR1 as SGHDT and CDR2 as YYEEEE. The CDR3 sequence is 15 residues long. V lost 4 bases to trimming and J lost 6 bases, with 16 bases between them. CDR3 DNA: TGTGCCAGCAGCATTGGGGGGGGCGTGGATGAAAAACTGTTTTTT. Its protein product is CASSIGGGVDEKLFF.

This clonotype turned up a few times. This chain joins TRBV25-1 and TRBJ2-7; 10 nucleotides agree with TRBD1. CDR1 MGHDK and CDR2 SYGVNS come from the germline V gene. The CDR3 runs 14 residues. After removal of 9 bases from V and 4 bases from J, the junction contained 9 bases not matched to a gene. CDR3 amino acids: CASARGQGRYEQYF. In DNA, the CDR3 is TGTGCCAGTGCCCGGGGACAGGGGAGATACGAGCAGTACTTC.

V and J are TRBV20-1 and TRBJ2-7, with 11 nucleotides matching TRBD2. This CDR3 region has 14 residues. The J segment lost 3 bases and the V segment lost 5 bases, leaving 6 bases of the junction unmatched. Germline values: CDR1 DFQATT, CDR2 SNEGSKA (reference sequence). For the CDR3, the DNA is TGCAGTGCTTTTCCTAGCGGGAGGCACTACGAGCAGTACTTC. Amino acid sequence: CSAFPSGRHYEQYF.

The V gene is TRBV29-1, the J gene TRBJ2-7; 8 bases are a match to TRBD1. This CDR3 region has 15 residues. The germline gives CDR1 SQVTM, CDR2 ANQGSEA. V gave up 6 bases and J gave up 3 bases; unmatched junction bases: 13. DNA for the CDR3: TGCAGCGTGGGGGCGGGCAGGGGGCAACTCTACGAGCAGTACTTC. Translation: CSVGAGRGQLYEQYF.

This clonotype was seen just once. The chain couples TRBV5-1 to TRBJ2-7; TRBD1 might be the D (6 bases). Germline V gene sequence: CDR1 SGHRS, CDR2 YFSETQ. The CDR3 contains 14 residues. Between the trimmed V and J ends, which lost 3 bases and 7 bases, there was a span of 17 bases. In DNA form, the CDR3 reads TGCGCCAGCAGCTACGGGACACGGGTTGGGGAGCAGTACTTC. Residues: CASSYGTRVGEQYF.

The rearrangement joins TRBV9 to TRBJ1-2; no reliable D call. In germline, CDR1 is SGDLS, CDR2 YYNGEE. CDR3 length: 14 amino acids. Trimming pared 3 bases from V and 6 bases from J, leaving 15 bases between. The CDR3 DNA reads as TGTGCCAGCAGCGCCCCCACGGGTAGCGATGGCTACACCTTC. It codes for CASSAPTGSDGYTF.

The sample holds a few counts of this clonotype. The chain carries TRBV7-4 and TRBJ2-7; 7 positions agree with TRBD1. J was trimmed by 1 base and V by 5 bases; bases with no gene match: 14. The CDR3 has 17 amino acids. Germline V gene lookup returns CDR1 SGHVT and CDR2 SQSDAQ. The CDR3 DNA is TGTGCCAGCAGCATACTTAACAGGGGTCTTCATTCCTACGAGCAGTACTTC. Translating gives CASSILNRGLHSYEQYF.

V gene TRBV5-6 combines with J gene TRBJ2-7; unclear D gene. The CDR3 spans 13 residues. Germline V gene sequence: CDR1 SGHDT, CDR2 YYEEEE. V lost 7 bases and J 2 bases, leaving 13 bases between the germline ends. The CDR3 nucleotides read TGTGCCAGCGGCCGGAGTGGGGCCTACGAGCAGTACTTC. It encodes CASGRSGAYEQYF.

V and J are TRBV15 and TRBJ2-1; 14 nucleotides agree with TRBD2. V dropped 0 bases and J dropped 6; count of bases not matched to a gene: 1. CDR3 length: 16 amino acids. Germline CDR1 is LNHNV and CDR2 is YYDKDF (reference sequence). CDR3 DNA: TGTGCCACCAGCAGAGATGGGACTAGCGGGAGCAATGAGCAGTTCTTC. Amino acid sequence: CATSRDGTSGSNEQFF.

This rearrangement joins TRBV15 to TRBJ2-1; a weak D match, TRBD2 (5 bases). Trimming cost V 3 bases and J 7 bases, with 16 bases left between them. The CDR3 is made up of 15 amino acids. CDR1 LNHNV and CDR2 YYDKDF come from the germline V gene (reference sequence). CDR3 coding DNA: TGTGCCACCAGCAGCCAAGCGGTGGGCGGGAATGAGCAGTTCTTC. Protein: CATSSQAVGGNEQFF. The entire variable domain, with the rest obtained from reference TRBV15 and TRBJ2-1, is as follows: DAMVIQNPRYQVTQFGKPVTLSCSQTLNHNVMYWYQQKSSQAPKLLFHYYDKDFNNEADTPDNFQSRRPNTSFCFLDIRSPGLGDTAMYLCATSSQAVGGNEQFFGPGTRLTVL.

This clonotype has a handful of counts. The chain has TRBV2 and TRBJ1-1, with D uncertain. V lost 6 bases, J lost 3 bases, and 11 bases lay in between. This CDR3 spans 13 amino acids. Germline CDR1 is SNHLY and CDR2 is FYNNEI. The CDR3 spells CASREPGYTEAFF. The CDR3 coding sequence is TGTGCCAGCAGGGAACCGGGATACACTGAAGCTTTCTTT.

The rearrangement uses TRBV20-1 and TRBJ2-3; D not resolved. Trimming shortened V by 5 bases and J by 4 bases, and 10 bases separated the two germline ends. The germline CDR1 and CDR2 sequences are DFQATT and SNEGSKA (reference sequence). The CDR3 has 12 amino acids. CDR3 nucleotide sequence: TGCAGTGCTGCAGTAGACCCAGATACGCAGTATTTT. This translates into CSAAVDPDTQYF.

J is TRBJ1-5 and V is TRBV20-1; 8 nucleotides align to TRBD1. Germline lookup yields CDR1 DFQATT and CDR2 SNEGSKA (reference sequence). V lost 1 base to trimming and J lost 5 bases; unmatched junction nucleotides: 4. The CDR3 totals 14 residues. CDR3 residues: CSARGGTGDQPQHF. The CDR3 DNA reads as TGCAGTGCTAGAGGCGGGACAGGAGATCAGCCCCAGCATTTT.

J is TRBJ2-7 and V is TRBV7-9; 10 bases match TRBD2. The CDR3 loop spans 13 amino acids. J was trimmed by 5 bases and V by 6 bases; bases with no gene match: 4. Germline V gene data show CDR1 as SEHNR and CDR2 as FQNEAQ (reference sequence). The CDR3 region is CASSASGSNEQYF. The CDR3 DNA reads TGTGCCAGCAGTGCTAGCGGGAGTAACGAGCAGTACTTC.

In this sample, this clonotype turned up many times. The gene calls are TRBV20-1 and TRBJ1-1; no definite D call. The CDR3 spans 16 residues. Trimming cost V 5 bases and J 4 bases, with 23 bases left between them. CDR1 DFQATT and CDR2 SNEGSKA come from the germline V gene (reference sequence). The CDR3 here is CSALPGSSADGTEAFF. CDR3 DNA sequence: TGCAGTGCTTTACCCGGTAGCTCCGCCGACGGCACTGAAGCTTTCTTT.

V usage is TRBV20-1 and J usage is TRBJ2-1; 14 bases are a match to TRBD2. Trimming cost V 3 bases and J 3 bases; bases outside gene matches: 4. This CDR3 is 16 amino acids long. The germline gives CDR1 DFQATT, CDR2 SNEGSKA (reference sequence). The CDR3 here is CSASGTSGRGYNEQFF. The CDR3, as DNA: TGCAGTGCTAGTGGGACTAGCGGGAGAGGCTACAATGAGCAGTTCTTC.

This rearrangement joins TRBV7-2 to TRBJ1-5, with TRBD1 as a possible D gene (6 bases). Germline-derived CDR1 and CDR2 are SGHTA and FQGNSA. This CDR3 has 15 amino acids. V lost 4 bases and J lost 7, with 17 bases in between. CDR3 protein: CASSSLTGTTQPQHF. The DNA of the CDR3 is TGTGCCAGCAGCTCTTTAACCGGGACAACCCAGCCCCAGCATTTT.

CDR3 loop: CASSLARALPGANVLTF. CDR3 bases: TGCGCCAGCAGCTTGGCTCGAGCTCTCCCTGGGGCCAACGTCCTGACTTTC. The gene calls are TRBV5-1 and TRBJ2-6, with no clear D. Germline-derived CDR1 and CDR2 are SGHRS and YFSETQ. With 0 bases removed from V and 2 bases from J, the gap between germline ends came to 12 bases. This CDR3 is built from 17 residues.

V and J are TRBV20-1 and TRBJ2-7; TRBD1 agrees at 9 bases. Unmatched junction bases numbered 8, after V lost 5 bases and J lost 6 bases. Germline V gives CDR1 DFQATT, CDR2 SNEGSKA (reference sequence). This CDR3 is built from 13 residues. Here the CDR3 reads CSARGTGRGEQYF. CDR3 nucleotide sequence: TGCAGTGCTCGCGGGACAGGGCGAGGCGAGCAGTACTTC.

The chain uses TRBV7-9 and TRBJ1-5, with TRBD1 as a possible D gene (6 bases). CDR1 is SEHNR, CDR2 FQNEAQ, per germline (reference sequence). The CDR3 consists of 16 residues. The V end lost 4 bases, the J end lost 2 bases, and 15 bases lay between the germline ends. As DNA, the CDR3 is TGTGCCAGCAGCTCGACGGCAGGGGACGGCAATCAGCCCCAGCATTTT. Translation: CASSSTAGDGNQPQHF.

The chain recombines TRBV20-1 with TRBJ2-1; D is uncertain. Trimming removed 3 bases from V and 8 bases from J, with 2 bases in between. In germline, CDR1 is DFQATT, CDR2 SNEGSKA (reference sequence). This CDR3 has 9 residues. For the CDR3, the DNA is TGCAGTGCTAGTGATGAGCAGTTCTTC. Translation gives CSASDEQFF.

V gene TRBV29-1 combines with J gene TRBJ1-2; D not resolved. V lost 2 bases, J lost 0 bases, and 13 bases lay in between. Germline V CDR1 and CDR2: SQVTM, ANQGSEA. The CDR3 is made up of 15 amino acids. The CDR3 is CSVEWVGAANYGYTF. CDR3 bases: TGCAGCGTTGAATGGGTGGGCGCAGCTAACTATGGCTACACCTTC.

The chain has TRBV9 and TRBJ2-1; TRBD2 is a possible D gene (6 bases). The ends were cut back, 3 bases at V and 9 bases at J, with 16 bases in the middle. The CDR3 length is 14 residues. The germline CDR1 and CDR2 sequences are SGDLS and YYNGEE. The CDR3 DNA sequence: TGTGCCAGCAGCGCCCGACTAGTCTTCCTTGAGCAGTTCTTC. Translation gives CASSARLVFLEQFF. Drawing the rest from reference TRBV9 and TRBJ2-1, the complete variable domain is DSGVTQTPKHLITATGQRVTLRCSPRSGDLSVYWYQQSLDQGLQFLIQYYNGEERAKGNILERFSAQQFPDLHSELNLSSLELGDSALYFCASSARLVFLEQFFGPGTRLTVL.

The chain employs TRBV7-8 and TRBJ1-3; D remains unclear. Trimming took off 0 bases at V and 0 bases at J, with 9 bases between the two ends. The CDR3 totals 16 residues. Per the germline V gene, CDR1 is SGHVS and CDR2 is FQNEAQ. The CDR3 loop is CASSLAARFSGNTIYF. CDR3 coding DNA: TGTGCCAGCAGCTTAGCAGCACGATTCTCTGGAAACACCATATATTTT. The full variable domain, in which reference TRBV7-8 and TRBJ1-3 provide the parts outside the CDR3, is GAGVSQSPRYKVAKRGQDVALRCDPISGHVSLFWYQQALGQGPEFLTYFQNEAQLDKSGLPSDRFFAERPEGSVSTLKIQRTQQEDSAVYLCASSLAARFSGNTIYFGEGSWLTVV.

The rearrangement links TRBV7-8 to TRBJ1-5, with D maybe TRBD1 (5 bases). Trimming pared 5 bases from V and 6 bases from J, leaving 23 bases between. The CDR3 has 17 amino acids. Germline V gene sequence: CDR1 SGHVS, CDR2 FQNEAQ. The CDR3 DNA is TGTGCCAGCAGCCAAGTTGACGGGGGGGGTTCAAGTCAGCCCCAGCATTTT. This encodes CASSQVDGGGSSQPQHF. The variable domain in full, with the rest retrieved from reference TRBV7-8 and TRBJ1-5, is GAGVSQSPRYKVAKRGQDVALRCDPISGHVSLFWYQQALGQGPEFLTYFQNEAQLDKSGLPSDRFFAERPEGSVSTLKIQRTQQEDSAVYLCASSQVDGGGSSQPQHFGDGTRLSIL.

The rearrangement links TRBV5-1 to TRBJ2-3; D ambiguous. CDR3 length equals 16 residues. The V end lost 0 bases, the J end lost 0 bases, and 11 bases lay between the germline ends. Germline loops: CDR1 SGHRS, CDR2 YFSETQ. CDR3 region: CASSLGVTMSTDTQYF. The DNA of the CDR3 is TGCGCCAGCAGCTTGGGGGTCACGATGAGCACAGATACGCAGTATTTT.